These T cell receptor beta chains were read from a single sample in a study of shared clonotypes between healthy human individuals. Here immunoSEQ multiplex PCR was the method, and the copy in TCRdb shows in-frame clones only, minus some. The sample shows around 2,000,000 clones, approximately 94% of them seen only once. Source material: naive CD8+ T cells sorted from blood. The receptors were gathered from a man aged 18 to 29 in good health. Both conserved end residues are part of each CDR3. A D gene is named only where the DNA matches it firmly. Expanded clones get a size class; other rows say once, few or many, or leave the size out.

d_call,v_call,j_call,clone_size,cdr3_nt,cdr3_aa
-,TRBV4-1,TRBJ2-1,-,TGCGCCAGCAGCCAAGTACGAGGACTAGGGGGGTTCTTC,CASSQVRGLGGFF
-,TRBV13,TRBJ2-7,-,TGTGCCAGCATGAATGGGGGTAGCTACGAGCAGTACTTC,CASMNGGSYEQYF
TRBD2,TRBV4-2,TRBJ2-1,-,TGTGCCAGCAGCCCCGAAGTAGGGATAGCGGGGTACAATGAGCAGTTCTTC,CASSPEVGIAGYNEQFF
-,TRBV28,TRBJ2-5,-,TGTGCCAGCAGTTTTGGGGATAAAGAGACCCAGTACTTC,CASSFGDKETQYF
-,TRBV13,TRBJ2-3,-,TGTGCCAGCAGCTCCCCGCTTGGCACAGATACGCAGTATTTT,CASSSPLGTDTQYF
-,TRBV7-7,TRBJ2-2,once,TGTGCTAGCAGCTTAGTTCTAGGCGGGGAGCTGTTTTTT,CASSLVLGGELFF
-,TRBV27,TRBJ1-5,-,TGTGCCAGCGGGGGGCACCCGAGCAATCAGCCCCAGCATTTT,CASGGHPSNQPQHF
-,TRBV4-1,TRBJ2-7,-,TGCGCCAGCAGCCATAGACAGGACGCCTACGAGCAGTACTTC,CASSHRQDAYEQYF
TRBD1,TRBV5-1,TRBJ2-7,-,TGCGCCAGCAGCCTCGGGACAGGGTCCTCCTACGAGCAGTACTTC,CASSLGTGSSYEQYF
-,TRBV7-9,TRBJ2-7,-,TGTGCCAGCAGCCCAGTCTTCGGGATTCATAGCTCCTACGAGCAGTACTTC,CASSPVFGIHSSYEQYF
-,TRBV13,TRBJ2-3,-,TGTGCCAGCAGCTTAGGACTAGAGTCAGATACGCAGTATTTT,CASSLGLESDTQYF
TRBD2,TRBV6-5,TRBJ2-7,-,TGTGCCAGCAGCTGGGCTAGCGGGGGGGCCGAGCAGTACTTC,CASSWASGGAEQYF
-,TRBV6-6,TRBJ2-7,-,TGTGCCAGCAGTTACGGGAACAGGGCCAACGAGCAGTACTTC,CASSYGNRANEQYF